The clone carrying this T cell receptor beta chain was found many times. Its antigen remains unidentified. Germline CDR1 and CDR2: SGHVS and FQNEAQ. V was shortened by 5 bases and J by 5 bases, with 14 bases between the two germline ends. The CDR3 extends over 14 amino acids. The entry originates in a study of molecular identifiers for immune sequencing clone quantification. Study-level findings and limits: Sharing of a barcode by identical TCR molecules could cause highly expanded clone sizes to be underestimated.

With RNA at 10%, 30% or 50%, naive CD8 libraries came from around 18,000 to 910,000 sorted cells. Preparation of the bulk TCR libraries relied on previously described methods and listed TCR primers. TCRdb used MiXCR to reprocess the PCR reads, holding one entry per CDR3 protein. The sample holds 63,000 or so distinct CDR3 sequences; around a sixth are singletons and the top ten take under 1.5%. The V gene is TRBV7-8, the J gene TRBJ2-3; D is perhaps TRBD2 (6 bases). The sequencing input was naive CD8+ T cells from blood, with Jurkat cell RNA spiked in. The subset is: FACS-sorted CD8+CD4-CCR7+CD45RA+ naive T cells. The receptor was derived from a human donor in good health. Some libraries in this study had Jurkat cell RNA spiked in. The CDR3 loop reads CASSRTGVEDTQYF. The CDR3 region has the DNA TGTGCCAGCAGCAGAACGGGAGTGGAAGATACGCAGTATTTT.